This TCR beta chain emerged from a study of shared clonotypes between healthy human individuals. TCRdb's copy holds only in-frame clones and misses some; the assay was immunoSEQ multiplex PCR. Among about 2.4 million clones listed, more than 80% were seen once. The germline gives CDR1 WNHNN, CDR2 SYGVQD (reference sequence). This CDR3 comprises 14 residues. With 6 bases removed from V and 5 bases from J, the gap between germline ends came to 16 bases. The sample was naive CD4+ T cells sorted from blood. Specified subset: CD45RA+ positively selected. The gene calls are TRBV10-1 and TRBJ2-5; D is possibly TRBD2 (5 bases). The origin of this receptor is a man in his late teens or twenties in good health. CDR3 residues: CASRILGKWETQYF. The CDR3, as DNA: TGCGCCAGCAGGATACTAGGTAAATGGGAGACCCAGTACTTC.